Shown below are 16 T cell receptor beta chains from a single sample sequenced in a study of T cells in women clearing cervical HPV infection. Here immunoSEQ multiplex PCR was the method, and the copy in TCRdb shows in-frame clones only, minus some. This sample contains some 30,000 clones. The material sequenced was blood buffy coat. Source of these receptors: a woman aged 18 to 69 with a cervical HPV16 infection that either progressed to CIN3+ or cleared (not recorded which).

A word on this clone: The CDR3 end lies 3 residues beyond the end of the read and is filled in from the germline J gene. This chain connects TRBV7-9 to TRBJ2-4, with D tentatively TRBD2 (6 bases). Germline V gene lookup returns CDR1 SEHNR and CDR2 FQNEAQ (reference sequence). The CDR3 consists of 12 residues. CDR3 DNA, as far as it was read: TGTGCCAGCAGCTTAGTCCGGGGAGGT. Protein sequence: CASSLVRGG. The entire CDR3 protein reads CASSLVRGGQYF.

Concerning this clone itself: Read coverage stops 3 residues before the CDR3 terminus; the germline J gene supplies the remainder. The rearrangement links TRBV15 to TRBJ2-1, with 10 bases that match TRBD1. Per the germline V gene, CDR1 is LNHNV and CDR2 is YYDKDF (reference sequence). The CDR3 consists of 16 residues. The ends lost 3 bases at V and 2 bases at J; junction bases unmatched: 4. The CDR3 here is CATSSGTGAPYNEQFF. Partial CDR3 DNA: TGTGCCACCAGCAGCGGGACAGGGGCTCCCTACAATGAG.

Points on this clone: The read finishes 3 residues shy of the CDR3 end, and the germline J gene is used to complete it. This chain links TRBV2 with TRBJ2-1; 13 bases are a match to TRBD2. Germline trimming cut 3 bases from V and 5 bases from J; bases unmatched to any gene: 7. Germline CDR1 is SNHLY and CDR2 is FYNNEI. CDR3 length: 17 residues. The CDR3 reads CASSDRLAGGRNNEQFF. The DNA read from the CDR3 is TGTGCCAGCAGTGACCGACTAGCGGGGGGCCGTAACAATGAG. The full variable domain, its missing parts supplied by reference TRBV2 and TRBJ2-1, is EPEVTQTPSHQVTQMGQEVILRCVPISNHLYFYWYRQILGQKVEFLVSFYNNEISEKSEIFDDQFSVERPDGSNFTLKIRSTKLEDSAMYFCASSDRLAGGRNNEQFFGPGTRLTVL.

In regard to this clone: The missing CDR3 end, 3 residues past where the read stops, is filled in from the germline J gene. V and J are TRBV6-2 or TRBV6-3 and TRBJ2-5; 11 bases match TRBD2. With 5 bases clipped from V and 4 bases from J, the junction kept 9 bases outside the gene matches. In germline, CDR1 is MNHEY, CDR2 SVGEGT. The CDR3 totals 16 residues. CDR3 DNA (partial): TGTGCCAGCAGTCTACGACTAGCGGGATTTGGAGAGACC. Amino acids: CASSLRLAGFGET. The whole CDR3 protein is CASSLRLAGFGETQYF.

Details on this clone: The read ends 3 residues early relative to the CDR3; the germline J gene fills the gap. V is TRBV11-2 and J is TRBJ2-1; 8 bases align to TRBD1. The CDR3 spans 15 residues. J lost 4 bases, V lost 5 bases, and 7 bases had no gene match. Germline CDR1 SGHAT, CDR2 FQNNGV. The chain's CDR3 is CASSPTGVGYNEQFF. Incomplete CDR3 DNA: TGTGCCAGCAGCCCGACAGGGGTAGGGTACAATGAG.

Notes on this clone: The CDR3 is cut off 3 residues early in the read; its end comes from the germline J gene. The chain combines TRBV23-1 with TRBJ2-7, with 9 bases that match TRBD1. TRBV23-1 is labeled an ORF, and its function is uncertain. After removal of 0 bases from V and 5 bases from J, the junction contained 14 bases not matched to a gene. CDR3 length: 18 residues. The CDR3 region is CASSQSKGRDRAPHEQYF. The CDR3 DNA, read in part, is TGCGCCAGCAGTCAATCGAAGGGGAGGGACAGGGCCCCCCACGAG.

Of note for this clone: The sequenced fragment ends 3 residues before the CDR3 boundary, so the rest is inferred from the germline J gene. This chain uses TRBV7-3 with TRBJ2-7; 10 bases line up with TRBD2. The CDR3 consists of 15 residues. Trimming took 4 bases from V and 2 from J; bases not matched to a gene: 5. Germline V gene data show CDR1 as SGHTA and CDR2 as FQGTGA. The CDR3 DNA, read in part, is TGTGCCAGCAGCTCTGATAGCGGGGGGCCCTACGAG. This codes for CASSSDSGGPYE. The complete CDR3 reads CASSSDSGGPYEQYF.

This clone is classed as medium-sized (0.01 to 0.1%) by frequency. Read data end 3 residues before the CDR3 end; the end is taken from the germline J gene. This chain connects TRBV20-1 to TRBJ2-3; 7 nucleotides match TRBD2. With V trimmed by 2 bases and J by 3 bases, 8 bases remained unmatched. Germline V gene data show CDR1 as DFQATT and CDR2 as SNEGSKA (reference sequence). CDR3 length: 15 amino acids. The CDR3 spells CSARPRTRTTDTQYF. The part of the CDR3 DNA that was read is TGCAGTGCTAGACCCCGGACTAGGACGACAGATACG.

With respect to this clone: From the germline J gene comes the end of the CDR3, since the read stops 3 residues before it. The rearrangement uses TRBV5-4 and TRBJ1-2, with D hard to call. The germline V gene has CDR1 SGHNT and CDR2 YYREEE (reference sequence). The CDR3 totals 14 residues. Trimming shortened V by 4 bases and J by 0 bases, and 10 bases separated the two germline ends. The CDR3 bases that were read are TGTGCCAGCAGCACACAGAGAGCTAACTATGGC. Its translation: CASSTQRANYG. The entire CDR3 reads CASSTQRANYGYTF.

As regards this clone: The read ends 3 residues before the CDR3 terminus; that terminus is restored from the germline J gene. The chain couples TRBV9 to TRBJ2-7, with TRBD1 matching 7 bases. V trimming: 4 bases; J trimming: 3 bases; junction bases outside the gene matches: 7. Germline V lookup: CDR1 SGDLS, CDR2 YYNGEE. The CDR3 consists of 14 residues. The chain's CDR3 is CASSTGQWNYEQYF. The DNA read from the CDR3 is TGTGCCAGCAGCACGGGACAGTGGAACTACGAG.

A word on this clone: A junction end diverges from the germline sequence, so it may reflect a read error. CDR3 sequence: CASSRTSSAGAQYF. Partial CDR3 DNA: TGCGCCAGCAGCCGGACGAGTAGCGCAGGGGCG. The chain recombines TRBV4-2 with TRBJ2-3, with D tentatively TRBD1 (6 bases). Read coverage stops 3 residues before the CDR3 terminus; the germline J gene supplies the remainder. This CDR3 comprises 14 residues. From germline, CDR1 is LGHNA and CDR2 YNFKEQ.

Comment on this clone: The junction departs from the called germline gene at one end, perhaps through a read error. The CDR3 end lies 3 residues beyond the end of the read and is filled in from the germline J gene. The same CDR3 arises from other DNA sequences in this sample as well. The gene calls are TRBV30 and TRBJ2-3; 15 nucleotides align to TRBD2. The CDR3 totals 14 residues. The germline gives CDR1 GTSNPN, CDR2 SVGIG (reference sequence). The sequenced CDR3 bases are TGTGCTTGGACTAGCGGGGGGGGCACAGATACG. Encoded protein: CAWTSGGGTDT. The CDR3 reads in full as CAWTSGGGTDTQYF.

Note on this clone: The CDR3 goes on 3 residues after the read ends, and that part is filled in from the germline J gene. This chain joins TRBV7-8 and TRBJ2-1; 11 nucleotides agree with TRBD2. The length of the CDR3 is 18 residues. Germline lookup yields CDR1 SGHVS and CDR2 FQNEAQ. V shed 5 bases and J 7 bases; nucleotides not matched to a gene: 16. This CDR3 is CASSGGGLADQKGNEQFF. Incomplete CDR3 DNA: TGTGCCAGCAGCGGGGGGGGACTAGCGGACCAAAAAGGGAATGAG.

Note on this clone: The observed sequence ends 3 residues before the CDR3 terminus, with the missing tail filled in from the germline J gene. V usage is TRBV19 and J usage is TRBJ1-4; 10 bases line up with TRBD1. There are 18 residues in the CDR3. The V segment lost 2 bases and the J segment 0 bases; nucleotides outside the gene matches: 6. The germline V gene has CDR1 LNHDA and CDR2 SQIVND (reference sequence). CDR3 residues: CASSISGQGFATNEKLFF. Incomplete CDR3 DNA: TGTGCCAGTAGTATATCGGGACAGGGGTTTGCAACTAATGAAAAA.

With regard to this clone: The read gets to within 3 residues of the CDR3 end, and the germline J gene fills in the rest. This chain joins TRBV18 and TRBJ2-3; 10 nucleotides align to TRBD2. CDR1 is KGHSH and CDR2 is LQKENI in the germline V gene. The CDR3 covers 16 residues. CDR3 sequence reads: CASSPPSGGPRETQYF. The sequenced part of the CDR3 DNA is TGTGCCAGCTCACCCCCTAGCGGGGGCCCAAGGGAGACG.

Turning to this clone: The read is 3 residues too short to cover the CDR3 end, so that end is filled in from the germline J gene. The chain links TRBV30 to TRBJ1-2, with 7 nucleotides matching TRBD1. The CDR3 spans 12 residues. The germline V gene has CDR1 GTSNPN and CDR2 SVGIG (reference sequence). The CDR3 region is CAWREGARGYTF. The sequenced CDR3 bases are TGTGCCTGGAGAGAGGGGGCCAGAGGC.